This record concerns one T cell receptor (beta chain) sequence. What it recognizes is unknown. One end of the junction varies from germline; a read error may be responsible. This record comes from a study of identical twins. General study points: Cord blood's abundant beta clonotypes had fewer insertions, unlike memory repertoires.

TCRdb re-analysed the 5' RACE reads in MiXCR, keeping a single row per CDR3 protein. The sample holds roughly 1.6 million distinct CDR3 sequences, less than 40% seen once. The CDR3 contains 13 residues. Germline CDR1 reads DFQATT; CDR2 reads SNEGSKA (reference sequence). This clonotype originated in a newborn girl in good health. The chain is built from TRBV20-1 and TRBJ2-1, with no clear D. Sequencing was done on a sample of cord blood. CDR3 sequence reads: CSAMTEPYSEQFF. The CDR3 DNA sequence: TGCAGTGCTATGACCGAGCCCTACAGTGAGCAGTTCTTC.